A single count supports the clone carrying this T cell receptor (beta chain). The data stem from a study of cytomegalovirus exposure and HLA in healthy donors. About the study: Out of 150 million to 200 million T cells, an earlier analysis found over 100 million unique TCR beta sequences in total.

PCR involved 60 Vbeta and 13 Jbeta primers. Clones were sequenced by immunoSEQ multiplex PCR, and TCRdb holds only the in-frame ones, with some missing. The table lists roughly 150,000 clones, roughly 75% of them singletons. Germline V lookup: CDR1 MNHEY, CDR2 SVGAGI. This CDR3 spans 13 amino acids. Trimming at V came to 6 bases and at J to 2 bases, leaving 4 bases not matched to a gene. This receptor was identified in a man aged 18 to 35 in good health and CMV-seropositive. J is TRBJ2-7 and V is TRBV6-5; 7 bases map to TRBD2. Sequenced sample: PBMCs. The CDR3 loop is CASRSGTTYEQYF. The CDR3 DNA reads TGTGCCAGCAGGTCCGGGACTACCTACGAGCAGTACTTC.